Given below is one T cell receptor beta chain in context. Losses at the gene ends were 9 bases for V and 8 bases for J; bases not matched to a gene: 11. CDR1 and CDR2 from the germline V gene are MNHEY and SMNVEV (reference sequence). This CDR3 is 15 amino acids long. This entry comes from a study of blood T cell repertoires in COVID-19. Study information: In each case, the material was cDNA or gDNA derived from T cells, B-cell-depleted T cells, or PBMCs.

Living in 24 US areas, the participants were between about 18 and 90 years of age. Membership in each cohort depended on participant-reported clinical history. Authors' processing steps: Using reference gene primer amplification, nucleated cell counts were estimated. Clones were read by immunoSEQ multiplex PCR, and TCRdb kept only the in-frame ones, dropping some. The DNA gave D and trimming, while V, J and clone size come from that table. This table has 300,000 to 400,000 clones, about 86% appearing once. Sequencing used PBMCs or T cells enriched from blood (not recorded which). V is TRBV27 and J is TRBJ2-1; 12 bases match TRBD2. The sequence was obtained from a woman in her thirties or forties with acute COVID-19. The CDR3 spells CARGSSGRAKDEQFF. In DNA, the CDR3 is TGTGCCAGGGGTTCTAGCGGGAGGGCCAAGGATGAGCAGTTCTTC.